This entry is about one T cell receptor beta chain. This clonotype was seen more than once but under ten times. What antigen it recognizes has not been identified. No qualities accompany the bases; no much larger clone lies one base away. This sample stems from a study of neurological immune-mediated disorders (dated by TCRdb to the late 2010s). Background on the whole study: Among the roughly 35 multiple sclerosis patients, some 31 had relapsing-remitting MS and 3 had secondary progressive MS. Peripheral blood TCR-beta repertoires from HTLV-I-associated myelopathy (HAM/TSP) patients, multiple sclerosis patients and healthy controls were compared by UMI-based sequencing. The approximately 96 TCR-beta libraries covered PBMC samples along with longitudinal samples, technical triplicates, and paired sorted CD4+ and CD8+ T-cell subsets. The cohort comprised 68 subjects: some 14 HAM/TSP patients, approximately 34 multiple sclerosis patients and about 20 healthy controls.

Libraries from unsorted PBMCs were made from 2 million PBMCs kept in RNAlater at -80 degrees C until RNA extraction. The multiple sclerosis patients were enrolled in a US clinical protocol that evaluated disease progression with magnetic resonance imaging. Peripheral blood was subjected to Ficoll-Hypaque density gradient centrifugation to isolate PBMCs, which were then cryopreserved in liquid nitrogen. cDNA was synthesized by template-switch 5'RACE using a primer carrying a 10-nucleotide random unique molecular identifier by which each TCR transcript was tagged. Over 180 million TCR-beta sequences, covering 15-18 subjects, were produced in each sequencing run. The RNeasy kit was used to extract total RNA. The KAPA Real-time Library Amplification kit was used to amplify TCR-beta VDJ regions with primers targeting the TCR constant region and the 5'RACE anchor. Sample indexes and Illumina adaptors were added in a first PCR, and a second PCR then increased library yield. The roughly 650 bp TCR product was size-selected on a 2% E-gel SizeSelection system after Ampure bead purification. Library quality was checked on a Bioanalyzer, concentration was measured with Qubit, and libraries were quantified with the Kapa Library Quantification kit before pooling. An Illumina HiSeq 2500 sequenced the libraries paired-end 2 x 150 bp. To increase sequence diversity, about 25-31% phiX was spiked into each library pool. From the authors' description of their analysis: Quality-filtered reads were processed with the UMI-based MiGEC pipeline, which removed over 80% of raw TCR sequences during error correction. IMGT germline references were used for aligning VDJ genes, and each clonotype was defined as a unique CDR3 amino acid sequence together with its V-J genes. Clonal expansion, Shannon diversity, and CDR3 relatedness (CalcPairwiseDistances, ClusterSamples) were evaluated with VDJtools, and phylogenetic trees were built with CLCbio workbench. Using coefficient-of-variation modelling across technical triplicates, the study counted a clone as expanded if it had at least 8 unique UMIs. In-frame beta chains were kept once TCRdb had trimmed the public reads at Q25 with fastp and called clones with MiXCR. Duplicate CDR3 protein sequences are folded into a single record with the most common DNA and genes. TCRdb, rather than the study authors, made the V and J calls. This sample comprises 55,000 to 75,000 distinct CDR3 sequences, roughly 2.5% of them detected only once. The ten biggest clones cover around 3% of the sample.

The paper's findings and limits, for the study overall: The MS cluster showed no association with clinical or MRI features, and the authors stated that larger cohorts are needed. The highest TCR clonal expansion was observed in HAM/TSP patients, whereas the lowest was observed in MS patients, even when compared with healthy controls. Expanded clones from different subjects shared no identical CDR3 amino acid sequences, which suggests that TCR-beta repertoires were private in all groups. Phylogenetic analysis grouped repertoires from 18 of 34 MS patients into a cluster of related CDR3 sequences, suggesting a possible repertoire-level signature.

Between the V and J ends, shortened by 5 bases and 5 bases respectively, the junction contains 10 bases. Including cysteine and phenylalanine, the CDR3 has 13 amino acids. Only the CDR3 portion is preserved as DNA: 39 bases, with reading frame beginning at the first base. The chain was built from TRBV12-3 or TRBV12-4 and TRBJ2-1; the D gene assignment is ambiguous. The receptor's source is a man in his fifties or sixties with multiple sclerosis. What was sequenced was PBMCs. The CDR3 in this case is CASSVSTNNEQFF. The nucleotides are TGTGCCAGCAGTGTTTCTACCAACAATGAGCAGTTCTTC.